These T cell receptor beta chains were read from a single sample in a study of technical replicates of blood from several donors. Sequencing was performed with immunoSEQ multiplex PCR; in TCRdb, only in-frame clones are kept and a portion is missing. The sample holds about 71,000 clones; approximately 87% are singletons and the top ten take 3.5% to 5%. The specimen was PBMCs. These TCRs come from a human donor in good health. Some clones in this sample may be carry-over from other donors' samples. Both conserved end residues are part of each CDR3. The order of the fields is clone size, J gene, D gene, V gene, CDR3 protein, CDR3 DNA. The D gene is left open where the match is weak. Size values are once, few and many counts, or a class for expanded clones, and some rows have none.

once,TRBJ2-2,TRBD2,TRBV5-1,CASSSSSGGAPGELFF,TGCGCCAGCAGCTCAAGCAGCGGGGGAGCCCCCGGGGAGCTGTTTTTT
once,TRBJ1-3,NA,TRBV30,CAWKQARSGNTIYF,TGTGCCTGGAAACAGGCCCGCTCTGGAAACACCATATATTTT
NA,TRBJ1-2,NA,TRBV14,CASSQVGESPANYGYTF,TGTGCCAGCAGCCAAGTAGGAGAAAGTCCTGCTAACTATGGCTACACCTTC
NA,TRBJ2-5,NA,TRBV9,CASSRGETQYF,TGTGCCAGCAGCCGAGGAGAGACCCAGTACTTC
NA,TRBJ2-7,NA,TRBV5-1,CASSTNQGNEQYF,TGCGCCAGCAGCACCAATCAGGGGAACGAGCAGTACTTC
NA,TRBJ1-2,TRBD1,TRBV4-2,CASSQDWGTTGQLF,TGTGCCAGCAGCCAAGATTGGGGAACGACGGGACAGTTATTC
NA,TRBJ2-2,NA,TRBV15,CATSRVYISGPNTGELFF,TGTGCCACCAGCAGAGTCTATATTTCGGGTCCGAACACCGGGGAGCTGTTTTTT
once,TRBJ2-5,TRBD1,TRBV9,CASSEGTGGFGETQYF,TGTGCCAGCAGCGAGGGGACAGGGGGCTTCGGAGAGACCCAGTACTTC
NA,TRBJ1-4,NA,TRBV7-6,CASSLGGANEKLFF,TGTGCCAGCAGCTTAGGAGGCGCGAATGAAAAACTGTTTTTT
NA,TRBJ2-7,TRBD1,TRBV11-3,CASSLGQGNEQYF,TGTGCCAGCAGCTTAGGACAGGGGAACGAGCAGTACTTC
NA,TRBJ2-7,TRBD2,TRBV4-1,CASSLGLESYEQYF,TGCGCCAGCAGCCTAGGACTAGAGTCCTACGAGCAGTACTTC
NA,TRBJ2-7,NA,TRBV10-3,CAISPGVYEQYF,TGTGCCATCAGCCCAGGGGTCTACGAGCAGTACTTC
NA,TRBJ1-1,NA,TRBV29-1,CSVTNRVNTEAFF,TGCAGCGTCACAAACAGGGTGAACACTGAAGCTTTCTTT
few,TRBJ2-2,NA,TRBV1,CTSSQTGFTGELFF,TGCACCAGCAGCCAGACAGGGTTTACCGGGGAGCTGTTTTTT
NA,TRBJ1-2,NA,TRBV5-4,CASRGTGNYGYTF,TGTGCCAGCAGGGGTACCGGGAACTATGGCTACACCTTC
NA,TRBJ2-7,TRBD2,TRBV6-4,CASSDSSPAAGLAGGTSYEQYF,TGTGCCAGCAGCGACTCTAGTCCGGCAGCCGGACTAGCGGGAGGAACCTCCTACGAGCAGTACTTC
NA,TRBJ2-6,TRBD1,TRBV6-4,CASSPTGDGANVLTF,TGTGCCAGCAGCCCTACAGGGGATGGGGCCAACGTCCTGACTTTC
NA,TRBJ1-5,TRBD1,TRBV19,CASSIGTGAPSNQPQHF,TGTGCCAGTAGTATAGGCACAGGGGCACCAAGCAATCAGCCCCAGCATTTT
NA,TRBJ2-1,TRBD1,TRBV5-1,CASSLTGGYNEQFF,TGCGCCAGCAGCTTGACAGGGGGGTACAATGAGCAGTTCTTC
NA,TRBJ2-5,TRBD1,TRBV7-9,CASSLVGTGGRETQYF,TGTGCCAGCAGCTTAGTTGGGACAGGGGGGCGAGAGACCCAGTACTTC
NA,TRBJ2-2,TRBD1,TRBV7-2,CASSAYRGQAGELFF,TGTGCCAGCAGCGCCTACAGGGGGCAGGCCGGGGAGCTGTTTTTT
NA,TRBJ1-2,TRBD1,TRBV5-6,CASSLGTGGLGYTF,TGTGCCAGCAGCTTGGGGACAGGGGGTTTGGGCTACACCTTC
NA,TRBJ2-6,NA,TRBV18,CASSLYRVGSGANVLTF,TGTGCCAGCTCACTGTACAGGGTGGGCTCTGGGGCCAACGTCCTGACTTTC
NA,TRBJ1-1,NA,TRBV29-1,CSVVRNTEAFF,TGCAGCGTTGTCAGGAACACTGAAGCTTTCTTT
NA,TRBJ2-5,TRBD1,TRBV5-8,CASSAQGASEETQYF,TGTGCCAGCAGCGCACAGGGGGCGTCAGAAGAGACCCAGTACTTC
few,TRBJ2-3,TRBD1,TRBV6-5,CASSYRQGTDTQYF,TGTGCCAGCAGTTACCGACAGGGGACAGATACGCAGTATTTT
NA,TRBJ2-7,TRBD2,TRBV2,CASSVGLASGEQYF,TGTGCCAGCAGTGTTGGACTAGCGTCTGGCGAGCAGTACTTC
NA,TRBJ1-3,NA,TRBV7-8,CASSLALRESGNTIYF,TGTGCCAGCAGCTTAGCGCTCAGGGAAAGCGGAAACACCATATATTTT
NA,TRBJ1-5,NA,TRBV5-6,CASSLRGGGNQPQHF,TGTGCCAGCAGCTTGCGGGGGGGAGGCAATCAGCCCCAGCATTTT
few,TRBJ1-6,NA,TRBV19,CASSIVHQMRAQGSPLHF,TGTGCCAGTAGTATAGTACATCAAATGCGGGCGCAAGGTTCACCCCTCCACTTT
NA,TRBJ2-5,NA,TRBV20-1,CSASLEKTQYF,TGCAGTGCCAGCCTGGAGAAGACCCAGTACTTC
NA,TRBJ1-1,TRBD1,TRBV9,CASSVTGSSEAFF,TGTGCCAGCAGCGTGACAGGGTCGAGTGAAGCTTTCTTT
NA,TRBJ2-7,NA,TRBV7-9,CASSLSLTYEQYF,TGTGCCAGCAGCTTATCCTTAACCTACGAGCAGTACTTC
once,TRBJ2-2,TRBD1,TRBV2,CASIRDRGHTGELFF,TGTGCCAGCATCAGAGACAGGGGGCACACCGGGGAGCTGTTTTTT
NA,TRBJ1-6,NA,TRBV6-4,CASSAGEYNSPLHF,TGTGCCAGCAGTGCAGGTGAATATAATTCACCCCTCCACTTT
NA,TRBJ2-3,TRBD1,TRBV4-1,CASRKGTGAPDTQYF,TGCGCCAGCAGAAAAGGGACAGGGGCTCCGGATACGCAGTATTTT
NA,TRBJ1-6,NA,TRBV6-5,CASGLSAQGNSPLHF,TGTGCCAGCGGTCTCTCGGCACAGGGTAATTCACCCCTCCACTTT
NA,TRBJ1-2,NA,TRBV2,CASRRGARDGYTF,TGTGCCAGCAGGCGGGGAGCGAGAGATGGCTACACCTTC
NA,TRBJ2-4,NA,TRBV30,CAWSASEGSIQYF,TGTGCCTGGAGCGCCTCGGAGGGAAGCATTCAGTACTTC
NA,TRBJ2-7,TRBD1,TRBV5-6,CASSFSTGAYEQYF,TGTGCCAGCAGTTTCTCGACAGGGGCATACGAGCAGTACTTC
NA,TRBJ2-1,TRBD1,TRBV19,CASSQGTGTYNEQFF,TGTGCCAGTAGTCAAGGGACAGGGACCTACAATGAGCAGTTCTTC
NA,TRBJ2-3,NA,TRBV4-2,CASSLQGGADTQYF,TGTGCCAGCAGCCTACAGGGTGGGGCAGATACGCAGTATTTT
NA,TRBJ1-1,TRBD1,TRBV2,CASTEQGRNTEAFF,TGTGCCAGCACGGAACAGGGGCGGAACACTGAAGCTTTCTTT
NA,TRBJ2-1,TRBD2,TRBV5-1,CASSFTSGGINEQFF,TGCGCCAGCAGCTTCACTAGCGGGGGGATCAATGAGCAGTTCTTC
NA,TRBJ2-5,NA,TRBV12-5,CASLQAGQETQYF,TGTGCTAGTCTACAAGCGGGCCAAGAGACCCAGTACTTC
NA,TRBJ2-5,TRBD2,TRBV7-2,CASSYQAGVGETQYF,TGTGCCAGCAGCTATCAAGCGGGAGTAGGAGAGACCCAGTACTTC
NA,TRBJ1-3,TRBD1,TRBV10-3,CAISGRQGLKTSGNTIYF,TGTGCCATCAGTGGCCGACAGGGATTAAAAACCTCTGGAAACACCATATATTTT
NA,TRBJ1-3,TRBD1,TRBV30,CAWSGGGTSGNTIYF,TGTGCCTGGAGTGGAGGGGGCACCTCTGGAAACACCATATATTTT
once,TRBJ2-7,TRBD1,TRBV30,CAWSTGVLYEQYF,TGTGCCTGGTCGACAGGGGTTCTCTACGAGCAGTACTTC
once,TRBJ2-7,NA,TRBV7-7,CASSLADGAYEQYF,TGTGCCAGCAGCTTAGCCGACGGGGCCTACGAGCAGTACTTC
NA,TRBJ1-4,NA,TRBV5-6,CASSLYQGRNEKLFF,TGTGCCAGCAGCTTGTACCAGGGTAGGAATGAAAAACTGTTTTTT
NA,TRBJ1-1,TRBD1,TRBV6-1,CASSNRGLVTEAFF,TGTGCCAGCAGTAACAGGGGGCTGGTCACTGAAGCTTTCTTT